Listed below are T cell receptor beta chains from one sample, sequenced in a study of control samples from healthy donors and cancer patients. Profiled with immunoSEQ multiplex PCR; TCRdb holds only in-frame clones, not every one. The data hold around 230,000 clones, with roughly 94% observed a single time. The sequenced sample consisted of blood. These receptors were collected from a man aged 50-60 years in good health. CDR3s include the opening cysteine and the closing phenylalanine or tryptophan. Fields, in order: J gene, D gene, clone size, V gene, CDR3 DNA, CDR3 protein. D genes are given only for firm matches. Size values are once, few and many counts, or a class for expanded clones, and some rows have none.

j_call: TRBJ1-2
d_call: .
clone_size: .
v_call: TRBV5-4
cdr3_nt: TGTGCCAGCAGCTTGGAGTATTTGAGTGGGGCAGCCTATGGCTACACCTTC
cdr3_aa: CASSLEYLSGAAYGYTF

j_call: TRBJ2-2
d_call: .
clone_size: .
v_call: TRBV29-1
cdr3_nt: TGCAGCGTTGACAGGGGGAACACCGGGGAGCTGTTTTTT
cdr3_aa: CSVDRGNTGELFF

j_call: TRBJ2-5
d_call: .
clone_size: .
v_call: TRBV28
cdr3_nt: TGTGCCAGCACCCGAGGGGGCCAAGAGACCCAGTACTTC
cdr3_aa: CASTRGGQETQYF

j_call: TRBJ1-5
d_call: .
clone_size: .
v_call: TRBV24-1
cdr3_nt: TGTGCCACCAGCTCGTTAGGTGGCAATCAGCCCCAGCATTTT
cdr3_aa: CATSSLGGNQPQHF

j_call: TRBJ1-1
d_call: .
clone_size: .
v_call: TRBV6-2/TRBV6-3
cdr3_nt: TGTGCCAGCAGTTACGCTGGTATGAACACTGAAGCTTTCTTT
cdr3_aa: CASSYAGMNTEAFF

j_call: TRBJ2-2
d_call: TRBD2
clone_size: .
v_call: TRBV11-2
cdr3_nt: TGTGCCAGCAGCTTAGTGGGAGCGGGGGCCGGGGAGCTGTTTTTT
cdr3_aa: CASSLVGAGAGELFF

j_call: TRBJ2-5
d_call: TRBD1
clone_size: .
v_call: TRBV5-1
cdr3_nt: TGCGCCAGCAGCCTGGTTATACAGGGGAACGGCGTTGTGGAGACCCAGTACTTC
cdr3_aa: CASSLVIQGNGVVETQYF

j_call: TRBJ1-3
d_call: .
clone_size: .
v_call: TRBV19
cdr3_nt: TGTGCCAGCAGTGAGGGTGCGGGCCGTTCTGGAAACACCATATATTTT
cdr3_aa: CASSEGAGRSGNTIYF

j_call: TRBJ2-5
d_call: .
clone_size: once
v_call: TRBV19
cdr3_nt: TGTGCCAGCTCAAATATTCGGGAGACCCAGTACTTC
cdr3_aa: CASSNIRETQYF

j_call: TRBJ2-5
d_call: TRBD1
clone_size: .
v_call: TRBV7-2
cdr3_nt: TGTGCCAGCAGCCACAGGGGGCTCGGCCTCATAGAGGAGACCCAGTACTTC
cdr3_aa: CASSHRGLGLIEETQYF

j_call: TRBJ1-5
d_call: .
clone_size: .
v_call: TRBV28
cdr3_nt: TGTGCCAGCAGTTTAGTTGGTCAGCCCCAGCATTTT
cdr3_aa: CASSLVGQPQHF

j_call: TRBJ1-2
d_call: .
clone_size: .
v_call: TRBV10-3
cdr3_nt: TGTGCCACGATGGACGGAACCCCTAACTATGGCTACACCTTC
cdr3_aa: CATMDGTPNYGYTF

j_call: TRBJ2-1
d_call: TRBD1
clone_size: .
v_call: TRBV30
cdr3_nt: TGTGCCTGGAGTGTTAAAGGGGGCGGCAATGAGCAGTTCTTC
cdr3_aa: CAWSVKGGGNEQFF

j_call: TRBJ2-3
d_call: TRBD2
clone_size: .
v_call: TRBV6-5
cdr3_nt: TGTGCCAGCGGGCGGGGACGGCGGGGGACAGATACGCAGTATTTT
cdr3_aa: CASGRGRRGTDTQYF

j_call: TRBJ2-2
d_call: .
clone_size: once
v_call: TRBV28
cdr3_nt: TGTGCCAGCAGTTTCCCCGGCACCGGGGAGCTGTTTTTT
cdr3_aa: CASSFPGTGELFF

j_call: TRBJ2-7
d_call: .
clone_size: .
v_call: TRBV3-1/TRBV3-2
cdr3_nt: TGTGCCAGCAGCCCCGGACTCCGTGGGGACGAGCAGTACTTC
cdr3_aa: CASSPGLRGDEQYF

j_call: TRBJ2-1
d_call: TRBD1
clone_size: .
v_call: TRBV18
cdr3_nt: TGTGCCAGCTCAAAGGAAGACAGGGCCCCCTACAATGAGCAGTTCTTC
cdr3_aa: CASSKEDRAPYNEQFF

j_call: TRBJ1-2
d_call: TRBD1
clone_size: .
v_call: TRBV19
cdr3_nt: TGTGCCAGTGGATCAGGGGGCGCTGGCCTTTACGCCTTC
cdr3_aa: CASGSGGAGLYAF

j_call: TRBJ2-7
d_call: .
clone_size: .
v_call: TRBV7-3
cdr3_nt: TGTGCCAGCAGCGTTAACAGGGGAGGCGAGCAGTACTTC
cdr3_aa: CASSVNRGGEQYF

j_call: TRBJ1-2
d_call: .
clone_size: .
v_call: TRBV19
cdr3_nt: TGTGCCAGTAGTATTAATGGGGATAACTATGGCTACACCTTC
cdr3_aa: CASSINGDNYGYTF

j_call: TRBJ1-1
d_call: .
clone_size: .
v_call: TRBV14
cdr3_nt: TGTGCCAGCAGCTCCTCCATAAATAGAAACACTGAAGCTTTCTTT
cdr3_aa: CASSSSINRNTEAFF

j_call: TRBJ2-3
d_call: .
clone_size: once
v_call: TRBV4-1
cdr3_nt: TGCGCCAGCAGCCTGGGAAAGGACTATACAGATACGCAGTATTTT
cdr3_aa: CASSLGKDYTDTQYF

j_call: TRBJ2-3
d_call: TRBD2
clone_size: .
v_call: TRBV3-1/TRBV3-2
cdr3_nt: TGTGCCAGCAGCCAAGGACTAGCGGCTAGCACAGATACGCAGTATTTT
cdr3_aa: CASSQGLAASTDTQYF

j_call: TRBJ1-5
d_call: .
clone_size: .
v_call: TRBV29-1
cdr3_nt: TGCAGCGTTGAGGCAGGATCCGGTCAGCCCCAGCATTTT
cdr3_aa: CSVEAGSGQPQHF

j_call: TRBJ2-5
d_call: TRBD1
clone_size: .
v_call: TRBV3-1/TRBV3-2
cdr3_nt: TGTGCCAGCAGCCTCCCGGGACAGGGCAGGGAGACCCAGTACTTC
cdr3_aa: CASSLPGQGRETQYF

j_call: TRBJ1-1
d_call: .
clone_size: .
v_call: TRBV6-5
cdr3_nt: TGTGCCAGCAGTCCCCTGGGGGGGCGCTATTTCTTT
cdr3_aa: CASSPLGGRYFF

j_call: TRBJ1-5
d_call: .
clone_size: .
v_call: TRBV2
cdr3_nt: TGTGCCAGCAGTGATGTCAGTAATCAGCCCCAGCATTTT
cdr3_aa: CASSDVSNQPQHF

j_call: TRBJ2-3
d_call: .
clone_size: .
v_call: TRBV9
cdr3_nt: TGTGCCAGCAGCGCCTTCAGGGGAGTTGAGGATACGCAGTATTTT
cdr3_aa: CASSAFRGVEDTQYF

j_call: TRBJ1-6
d_call: TRBD1
clone_size: .
v_call: TRBV5-1
cdr3_nt: TGCGCCAGCAGCTTAGAGGGGGCAAGTAATTCACCCCTCCACTTT
cdr3_aa: CASSLEGASNSPLHF

j_call: TRBJ1-5
d_call: .
clone_size: .
v_call: TRBV9
cdr3_nt: TGTGCCAGCAGCGTCTACTATAGCAATCAGCCCCAGCATTTT
cdr3_aa: CASSVYYSNQPQHF

j_call: TRBJ1-5
d_call: .
clone_size: .
v_call: TRBV6-5
cdr3_nt: TGTGCCAGCCGTCTTTTTAGTAGCAATCAGCCCCAGCATTTT
cdr3_aa: CASRLFSSNQPQHF

j_call: TRBJ1-1
d_call: .
clone_size: .
v_call: TRBV11-2
cdr3_nt: TGTGCCAGCAGCTTTCAACCTAACACTGAAGCTTTCTTT
cdr3_aa: CASSFQPNTEAFF

j_call: TRBJ2-2
d_call: .
clone_size: .
v_call: TRBV24-1
cdr3_nt: TGTGCCACCGGACCTTCACCGGGAGTCGACACCGGGGAGCTGTTTTTT
cdr3_aa: CATGPSPGVDTGELFF

j_call: TRBJ2-5
d_call: .
clone_size: .
v_call: TRBV3-1/TRBV3-2
cdr3_nt: TGTGCCAGCAGTGAAGGACAGCTAATACACTTC
cdr3_aa: CASSEGQLIHF

j_call: TRBJ1-5
d_call: TRBD1
clone_size: .
v_call: TRBV18
cdr3_nt: TGTGCCAGCCGACAGGGAATAGATCAGCCCCAGCATTTT
cdr3_aa: CASRQGIDQPQHF

j_call: TRBJ1-1
d_call: .
clone_size: .
v_call: TRBV30
cdr3_nt: TGTGCCTGGAGTGTATTGGGGGCGGGAGTGAACACTGAAGCTTTCTTT
cdr3_aa: CAWSVLGAGVNTEAFF

j_call: TRBJ1-2
d_call: .
clone_size: .
v_call: TRBV3-1/TRBV3-2
cdr3_nt: TGTGCCAGCAGCCTATCGGGTACAGGGATCGGCTATGGCTACACCTTC
cdr3_aa: CASSLSGTGIGYGYTF

j_call: TRBJ2-3
d_call: TRBD1
clone_size: .
v_call: TRBV5-4
cdr3_nt: TGTGCCAGCAGCCAGACAGGGGGCAAAGTGACAGATACGCAGTATTTT
cdr3_aa: CASSQTGGKVTDTQYF

j_call: TRBJ1-6
d_call: .
clone_size: .
v_call: TRBV25-1
cdr3_nt: TGTGCCAGCAGTGAACAGTATAATTCACCCCTCCACTTT
cdr3_aa: CASSEQYNSPLHF

j_call: TRBJ2-1
d_call: TRBD2
clone_size: .
v_call: TRBV7-3
cdr3_nt: TGTGCCAGCAGCGTAGCGGGGAACAATGAGCAGTTCTTC
cdr3_aa: CASSVAGNNEQFF

j_call: TRBJ1-2
d_call: .
clone_size: .
v_call: TRBV27
cdr3_nt: TGTGCCAGCAGTTTATCGGGGACCCCGGCTGGCTACACCTTC
cdr3_aa: CASSLSGTPAGYTF

j_call: TRBJ2-3
d_call: .
clone_size: .
v_call: TRBV6-2/TRBV6-3
cdr3_nt: TGTGCCAGCAGTTACCTACACACAGATACGCAGTATTTT
cdr3_aa: CASSYLHTDTQYF

j_call: TRBJ1-6
d_call: TRBD1
clone_size: once
v_call: TRBV27
cdr3_nt: TGTGCCAGCAGTTCCCAGAGACAGGGTGGTTCACATTCACCCCTCCACTTT
cdr3_aa: CASSSQRQGGSHSPLHF

j_call: TRBJ1-5
d_call: TRBD1
clone_size: .
v_call: TRBV27
cdr3_nt: TGTGCCAGCAGTTCAACCTTCCGGGACAGGGGTGCTTCAGCCCAGCATTTT
cdr3_aa: CASSSTFRDRGASAQHF

j_call: TRBJ1-1
d_call: .
clone_size: .
v_call: TRBV2
cdr3_nt: TGTGCCAGCAGTGTTAGTGTTGAGGCACCTGGTGAGCGCGCTTTCTTT
cdr3_aa: CASSVSVEAPGERAFF

j_call: TRBJ1-1
d_call: .
clone_size: few
v_call: TRBV4-1
cdr3_nt: TGCGCCAGCAGCCTCAACCCCGGGAGCACTGAAGCTTTCTTT
cdr3_aa: CASSLNPGSTEAFF

j_call: TRBJ2-7
d_call: .
clone_size: .
v_call: TRBV28
cdr3_nt: TGTGCCAGCAGTTTACTCCTTAAGAACGAGCAGTACTTC
cdr3_aa: CASSLLLKNEQYF

j_call: TRBJ1-2
d_call: .
clone_size: once
v_call: TRBV11-2
cdr3_nt: TGTGCCAGCAGCTTAATCCGGGGAGGCGACTATGGCTACACCTTC
cdr3_aa: CASSLIRGGDYGYTF

j_call: TRBJ2-7
d_call: .
clone_size: .
v_call: TRBV6-2/TRBV6-3
cdr3_nt: TGTGCCAGCAGTTACTTATTCCCCTACGAGCAGTACTTC
cdr3_aa: CASSYLFPYEQYF